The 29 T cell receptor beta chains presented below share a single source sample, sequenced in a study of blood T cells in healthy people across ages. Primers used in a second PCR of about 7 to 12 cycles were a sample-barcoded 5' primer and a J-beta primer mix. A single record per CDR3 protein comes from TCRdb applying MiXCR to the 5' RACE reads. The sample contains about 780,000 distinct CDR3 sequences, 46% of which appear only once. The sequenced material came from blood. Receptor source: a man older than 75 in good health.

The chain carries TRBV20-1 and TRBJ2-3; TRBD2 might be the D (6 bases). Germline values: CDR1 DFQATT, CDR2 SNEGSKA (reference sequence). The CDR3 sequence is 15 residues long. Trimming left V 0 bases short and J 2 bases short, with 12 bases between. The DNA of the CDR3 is TGCAGTGCTAGAGATCGGGCGGGACTCACAGATACGCAGTATTTT. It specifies CSARDRAGLTDTQYF.

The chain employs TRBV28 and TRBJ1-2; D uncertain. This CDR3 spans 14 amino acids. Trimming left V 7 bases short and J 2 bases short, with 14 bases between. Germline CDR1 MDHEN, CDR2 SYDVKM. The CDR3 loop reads CASIEEGRNYGYTF. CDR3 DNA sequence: TGTGCCAGCATAGAGGAAGGGAGAAACTATGGCTACACCTTC.

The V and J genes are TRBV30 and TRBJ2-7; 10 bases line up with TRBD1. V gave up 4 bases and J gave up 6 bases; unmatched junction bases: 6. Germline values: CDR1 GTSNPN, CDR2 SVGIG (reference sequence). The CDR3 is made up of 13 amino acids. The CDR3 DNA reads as TGTGCCTGGACGACAGGGGGCAAGGGCGAGCAGTACTTC. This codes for CAWTTGGKGEQYF.

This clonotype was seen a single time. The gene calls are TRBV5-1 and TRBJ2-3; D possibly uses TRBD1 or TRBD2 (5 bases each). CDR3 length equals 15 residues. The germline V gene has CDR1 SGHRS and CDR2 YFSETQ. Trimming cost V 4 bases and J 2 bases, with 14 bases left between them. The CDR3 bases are TGCGCCAGCAGCCCTCGAGGGACGGACACAGATACGCAGTATTTT. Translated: CASSPRGTDTDTQYF.

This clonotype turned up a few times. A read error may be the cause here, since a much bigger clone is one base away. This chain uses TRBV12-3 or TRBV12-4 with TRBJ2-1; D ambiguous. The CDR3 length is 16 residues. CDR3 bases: TGTGCCAGCAGTTTAACTCCTACCAGCTCCTACAATGAGCGGTTCTTC. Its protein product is CASSLTPTSSYNERFF.

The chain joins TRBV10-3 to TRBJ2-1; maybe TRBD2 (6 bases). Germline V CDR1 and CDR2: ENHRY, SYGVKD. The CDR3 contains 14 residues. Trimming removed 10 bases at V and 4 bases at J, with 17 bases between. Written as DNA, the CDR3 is TGTGCCACCCTAGGGCGGGACCAATACAATGAGCAGTTCTTC. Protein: CATLGRDQYNEQFF.

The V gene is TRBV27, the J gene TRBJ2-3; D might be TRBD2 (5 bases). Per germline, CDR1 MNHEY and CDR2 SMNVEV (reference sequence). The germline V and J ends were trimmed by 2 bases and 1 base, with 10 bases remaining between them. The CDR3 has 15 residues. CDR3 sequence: CASSLGGLRTDTQYF. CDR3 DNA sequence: TGTGCCAGCAGTTTAGGCGGGCTCCGCACAGATACGCAGTATTTT.

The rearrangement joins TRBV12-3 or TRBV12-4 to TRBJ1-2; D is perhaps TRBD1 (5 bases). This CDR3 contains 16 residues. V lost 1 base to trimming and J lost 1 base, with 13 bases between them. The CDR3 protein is CASSLGAGKDNYGYTF. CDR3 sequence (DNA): TGTGCCAGCAGTTTAGGAGCAGGGAAGGATAACTATGGCTACACCTTC.

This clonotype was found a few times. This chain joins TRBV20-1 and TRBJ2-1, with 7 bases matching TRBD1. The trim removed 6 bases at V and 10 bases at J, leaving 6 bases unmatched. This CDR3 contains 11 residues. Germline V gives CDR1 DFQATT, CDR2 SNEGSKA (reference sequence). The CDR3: CSAATGREQFF. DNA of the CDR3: TGCAGTGCCGCGACAGGGAGAGAGCAGTTCTTC.

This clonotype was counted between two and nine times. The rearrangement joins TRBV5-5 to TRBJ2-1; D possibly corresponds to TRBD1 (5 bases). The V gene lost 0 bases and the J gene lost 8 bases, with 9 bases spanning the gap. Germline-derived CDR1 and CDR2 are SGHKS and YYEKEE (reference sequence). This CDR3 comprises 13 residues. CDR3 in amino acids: CASSLETVYEQFF. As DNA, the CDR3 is TGTGCCAGCAGCTTGGAGACAGTGTATGAGCAGTTCTTC.

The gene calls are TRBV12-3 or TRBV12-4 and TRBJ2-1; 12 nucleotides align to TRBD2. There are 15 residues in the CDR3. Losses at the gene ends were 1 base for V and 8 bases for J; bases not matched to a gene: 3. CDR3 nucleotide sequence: TGTGCCAGCAGTTTAGGGCTAGCGGGAGGGTATGAGCAGTTCTTC. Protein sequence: CASSLGLAGGYEQFF.

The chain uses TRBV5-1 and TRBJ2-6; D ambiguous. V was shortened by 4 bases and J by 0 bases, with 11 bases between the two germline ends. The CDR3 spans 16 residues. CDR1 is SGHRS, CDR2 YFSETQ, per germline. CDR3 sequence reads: CASSPTYRSGANVLTF. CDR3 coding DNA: TGCGCCAGCAGCCCGACATATCGCTCTGGGGCCAACGTCCTGACTTTC.

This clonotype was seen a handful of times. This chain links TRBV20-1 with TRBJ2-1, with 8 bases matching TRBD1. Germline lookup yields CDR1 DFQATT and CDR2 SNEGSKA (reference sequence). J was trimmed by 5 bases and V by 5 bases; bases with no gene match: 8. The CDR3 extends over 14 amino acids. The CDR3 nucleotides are TGCAGTGCTCATCAGGGGGCACCTCACAATGAGCAGTTCTTC. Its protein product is CSAHQGAPHNEQFF.

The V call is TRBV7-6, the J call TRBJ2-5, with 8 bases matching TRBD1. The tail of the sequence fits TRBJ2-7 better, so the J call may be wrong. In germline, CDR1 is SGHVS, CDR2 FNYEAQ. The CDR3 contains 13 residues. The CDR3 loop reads CASSTDRGYEQYF. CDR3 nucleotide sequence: TGTGCCAGCAGCACAGACAGGGGCTACGAGCAGTACTTC.

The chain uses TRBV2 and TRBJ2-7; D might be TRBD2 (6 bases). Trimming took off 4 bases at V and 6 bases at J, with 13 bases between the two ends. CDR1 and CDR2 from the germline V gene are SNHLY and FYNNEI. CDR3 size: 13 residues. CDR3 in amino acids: CASSAASGGEQYF. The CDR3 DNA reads TGTGCCAGCAGTGCGGCCTCCGGGGGCGAGCAGTACTTC.

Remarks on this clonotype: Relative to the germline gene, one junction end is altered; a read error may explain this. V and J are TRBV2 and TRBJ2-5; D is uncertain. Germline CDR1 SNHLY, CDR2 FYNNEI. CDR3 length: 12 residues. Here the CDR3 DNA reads TGTGACAGCAGTGAAGCCAAAGAGACCCAGTACTTC. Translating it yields CDSSEAKETQYF. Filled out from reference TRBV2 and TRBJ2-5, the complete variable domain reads EPEVTQTPSHQVTQMGQEVILRCVPISNHLYFYWYRQILGQKVEFLVSFYNNEISEKSEIFDDQFSVERPDGSNFTLKIRSTKLEDSAMYFCDSSEAKETQYFGPGTRLLVL.

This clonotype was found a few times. DNA of the CDR3: TGTGCCAGCAGCTTAGTCCGGGGAGAGAGCGCTGAAGCTTTCTTT. Encoded protein: CASSLVRGESAEAFF. The chain has TRBV7-2 and TRBJ1-1; no firm D call. The CDR3 is 15 amino acids. Trimming took 1 base from V and 6 from J, leaving 15 bases between them. Germline CDR1 is SGHTA and CDR2 is FQGNSA.

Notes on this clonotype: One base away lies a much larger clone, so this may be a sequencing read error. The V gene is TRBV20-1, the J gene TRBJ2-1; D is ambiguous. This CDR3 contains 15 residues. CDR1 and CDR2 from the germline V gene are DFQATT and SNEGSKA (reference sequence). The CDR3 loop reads CSAPRPEISHNEQFF. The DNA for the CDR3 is TGCAGTGCCCCGCGCCCGGAGATCTCCCACAATGAGCAGTTCTTC.

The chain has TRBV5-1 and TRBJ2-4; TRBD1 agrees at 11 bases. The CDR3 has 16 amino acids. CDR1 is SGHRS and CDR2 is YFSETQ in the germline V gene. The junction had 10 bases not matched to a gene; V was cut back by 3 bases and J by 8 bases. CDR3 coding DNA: TGCGCCAGCAGCTCTCGAGGGGGGACAGGGGGAGACATTCAGTACTTC. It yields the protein CASSSRGGTGGDIQYF. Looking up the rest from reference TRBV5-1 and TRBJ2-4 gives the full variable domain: KAGVTQTPRYLIKTRGQQVTLSCSPISGHRSVSWYQQTPGQGLQFLFEYFSETQRNKGNFPGRFSGRQFSNSRSEMNVSTLELGDSALYLCASSSRGGTGGDIQYFGAGTRLSVL.

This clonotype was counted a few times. The CDR3 loop reads CASSLTSGRPRNIQYF. The CDR3 DNA is TGTGCCAGCAGTTTGACTAGCGGGAGGCCACGAAACATTCAGTACTTC. V is TRBV27 and J is TRBJ2-5, with 13 bases identical to TRBD2. The J call may not be correct, given that the DNA end is closer to TRBJ2-4. This CDR3 comprises 16 residues. Germline assignment: CDR1 MNHEY and CDR2 SMNVEV (reference sequence).

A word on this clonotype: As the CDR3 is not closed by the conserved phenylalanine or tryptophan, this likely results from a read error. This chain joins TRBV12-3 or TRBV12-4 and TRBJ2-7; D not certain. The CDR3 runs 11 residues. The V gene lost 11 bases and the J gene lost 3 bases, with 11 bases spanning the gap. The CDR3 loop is CAGRAIYEQYY. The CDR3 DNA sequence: TGTGCCGGTAGGGCCATCTACGAGCAGTACTAC.

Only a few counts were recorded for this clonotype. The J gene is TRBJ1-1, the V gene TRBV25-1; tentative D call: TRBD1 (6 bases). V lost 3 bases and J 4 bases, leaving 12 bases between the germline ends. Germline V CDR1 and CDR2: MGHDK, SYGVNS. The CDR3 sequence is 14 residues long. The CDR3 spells CASSETGWATEAFF. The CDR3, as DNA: TGTGCCAGCAGTGAGACAGGTTGGGCCACTGAAGCTTTCTTT. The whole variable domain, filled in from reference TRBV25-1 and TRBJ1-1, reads EADIYQTPRYLVIGTGKKITLECSQTMGHDKMYWYQQDPGMELHLIHYSYGVNSTEKGDLSSESTVSRIRTEHFPLTLESARPSHTSQYLCASSETGWATEAFFGQGTRLTVV.

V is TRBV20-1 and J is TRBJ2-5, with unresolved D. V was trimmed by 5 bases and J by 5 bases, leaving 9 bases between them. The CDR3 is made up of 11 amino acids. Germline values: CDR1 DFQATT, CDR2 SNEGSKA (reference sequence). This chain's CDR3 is CSALGGETQYF. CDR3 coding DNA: TGCAGTGCTTTGGGTGGGGAGACCCAGTACTTC.

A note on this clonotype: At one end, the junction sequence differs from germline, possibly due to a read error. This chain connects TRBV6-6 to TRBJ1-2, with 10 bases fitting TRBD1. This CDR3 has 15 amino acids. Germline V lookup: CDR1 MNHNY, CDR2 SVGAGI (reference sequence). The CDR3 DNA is TGTGCCGGCAGTCAACGGACAGGGGGAGACTATGGCTACACCTTC. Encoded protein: CAGSQRTGGDYGYTF.

The DNA of the CDR3 is TGTGCCAGCAGCCAAGGCACCTACAATCAGCCCCAGCATTTT. Its protein product is CASSQGTYNQPQHF. This chain links TRBV4-2 with TRBJ1-5; no clear D gene. This CDR3 contains 14 residues. V was trimmed by 1 base and J by 3 bases, leaving 7 bases between them. The germline gives CDR1 LGHNA, CDR2 YNFKEQ.

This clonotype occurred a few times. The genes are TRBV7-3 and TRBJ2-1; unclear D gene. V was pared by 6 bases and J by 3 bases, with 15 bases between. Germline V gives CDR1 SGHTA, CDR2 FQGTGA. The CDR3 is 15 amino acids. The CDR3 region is CASSPDSAFYNEQFF. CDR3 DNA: TGTGCCAGCAGTCCTGACTCTGCCTTCTACAATGAGCAGTTCTTC.

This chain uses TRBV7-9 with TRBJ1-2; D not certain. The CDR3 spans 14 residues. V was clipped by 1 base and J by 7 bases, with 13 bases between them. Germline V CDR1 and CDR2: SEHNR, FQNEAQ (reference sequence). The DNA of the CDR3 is TGTGCCAGCAGCTTAGATTGGACCCACGGTGGCTACACCTTC. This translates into CASSLDWTHGGYTF.

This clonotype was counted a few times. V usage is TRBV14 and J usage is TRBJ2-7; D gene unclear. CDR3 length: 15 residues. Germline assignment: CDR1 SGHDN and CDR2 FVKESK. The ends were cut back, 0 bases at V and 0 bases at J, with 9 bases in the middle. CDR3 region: CASSQEEQSSYEQYF. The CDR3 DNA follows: TGTGCCAGCAGCCAAGAGGAACAGAGCTCCTACGAGCAGTACTTC.

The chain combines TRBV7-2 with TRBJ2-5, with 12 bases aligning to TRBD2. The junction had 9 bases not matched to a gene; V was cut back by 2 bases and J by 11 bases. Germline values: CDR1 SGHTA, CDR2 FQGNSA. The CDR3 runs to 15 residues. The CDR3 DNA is TGTGCCAGCAGCTTACTAGCGGGAGGGGGTGGTGAGCAGTACTTC. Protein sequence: CASSLLAGGGGEQYF.